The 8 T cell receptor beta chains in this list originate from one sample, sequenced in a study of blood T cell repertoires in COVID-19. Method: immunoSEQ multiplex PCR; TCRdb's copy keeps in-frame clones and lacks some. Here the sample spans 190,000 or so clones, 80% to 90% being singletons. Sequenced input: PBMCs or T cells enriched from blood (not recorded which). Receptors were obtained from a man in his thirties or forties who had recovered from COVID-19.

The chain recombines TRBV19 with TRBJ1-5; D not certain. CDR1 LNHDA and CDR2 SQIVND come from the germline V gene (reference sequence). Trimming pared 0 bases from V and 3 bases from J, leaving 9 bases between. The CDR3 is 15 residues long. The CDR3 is CASSIDPFVNQPQHF. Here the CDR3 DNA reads TGTGCCAGTAGTATAGATCCCTTCGTCAATCAGCCCCAGCATTTT.

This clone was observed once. In nucleotides, the CDR3 is TGTGCCAGCAGCTCCTCTTCGGGGGGGATAAATGAGCAGTTCTTC. Protein product: CASSSSSGGINEQFF. V gene TRBV7-8 combines with J gene TRBJ2-1, with TRBD2 matching 8 bases. This CDR3 spans 15 amino acids. From germline, CDR1 is SGHVS and CDR2 FQNEAQ. With 4 bases clipped from V and 7 bases from J, the junction kept 9 bases outside the gene matches.

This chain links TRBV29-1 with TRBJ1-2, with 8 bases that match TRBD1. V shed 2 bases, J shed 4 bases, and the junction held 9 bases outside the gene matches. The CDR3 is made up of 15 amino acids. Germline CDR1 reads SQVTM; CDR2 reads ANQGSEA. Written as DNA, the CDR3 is TGCAGCGTTGAACCACTTACCGGGACAGGCTATGGCTACACCTTC. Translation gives CSVEPLTGTGYGYTF.

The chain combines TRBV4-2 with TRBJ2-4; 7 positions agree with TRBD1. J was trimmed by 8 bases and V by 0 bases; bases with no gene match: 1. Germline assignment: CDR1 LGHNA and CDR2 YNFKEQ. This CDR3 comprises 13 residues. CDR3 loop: CASSQDTGDIQYF. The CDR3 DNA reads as TGTGCCAGCAGCCAAGATACAGGGGACATTCAGTACTTC.

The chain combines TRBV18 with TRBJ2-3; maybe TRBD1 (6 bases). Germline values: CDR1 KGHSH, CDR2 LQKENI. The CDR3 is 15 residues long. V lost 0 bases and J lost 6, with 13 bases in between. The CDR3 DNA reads TGTGCCAGCTCACCACCCATACAGGGATCCGATACGCAGTATTTT. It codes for CASSPPIQGSDTQYF.

CDR3: CASSDTLTKAENIQYF. CDR3 nucleotide sequence: TGTGCCAGCAGTGATACCCTGACAAAGGCTGAAAACATTCAGTACTTC. This chain links TRBV25-1 with TRBJ2-4; D unclear. V lost 3 bases and J 5 bases, leaving 17 bases between the germline ends. This CDR3 has 16 residues. Germline CDR1 MGHDK, CDR2 SYGVNS. Full variable domain (outside the CDR3, taken from reference TRBV25-1 and TRBJ2-4): EADIYQTPRYLVIGTGKKITLECSQTMGHDKMYWYQQDPGMELHLIHYSYGVNSTEKGDLSSESTVSRIRTEHFPLTLESARPSHTSQYLCASSDTLTKAENIQYFGAGTRLSVL.

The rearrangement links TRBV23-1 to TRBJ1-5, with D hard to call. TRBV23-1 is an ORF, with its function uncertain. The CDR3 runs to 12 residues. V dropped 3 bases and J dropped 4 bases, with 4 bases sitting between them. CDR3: CASSHANQPQHF. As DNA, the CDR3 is TGCGCCAGCAGTCACGCGAATCAGCCCCAGCATTTT.

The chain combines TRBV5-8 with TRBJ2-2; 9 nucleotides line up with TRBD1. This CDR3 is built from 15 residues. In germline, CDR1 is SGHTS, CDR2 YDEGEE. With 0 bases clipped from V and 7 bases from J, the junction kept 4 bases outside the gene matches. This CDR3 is CASSLGDRAGGELFF. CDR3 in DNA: TGTGCCAGCAGCTTGGGGGACAGGGCAGGCGGGGAGCTGTTTTTT.